This TCR beta chain originates from a study of blood T cell repertoires in COVID-19. Study at large: From the United States, Italy and Spain came samples of acute and convalescent COVID-19. T cells, B-cell-depleted T cells, or PBMCs provided the cDNA or gDNA that served as material.

Seattle's cohort entered during active infection and was followed longitudinally. Trimming removed 2 bases at V and 3 bases at J, with 13 bases between. The germline V gene has CDR1 MNHEY and CDR2 SVGAGI. The CDR3 runs 15 residues. In the original analysis: Amplification with reference gene primers provided the estimates of nucleated cell counts. Profiling relied on immunoSEQ multiplex PCR, and the TCRdb table lists in-frame clones only, not all of them. V, J and clone size were drawn from that table, and D and trimming were deduced from the DNA. The sample records hundreds of thousands of clones, about 87% being singletons.

V usage is TRBV6-5 and J usage is TRBJ1-1; perhaps TRBD1 as D (6 bases). This clonotype originated in a woman aged 55 to 70 with COVID-19, enrolled during active disease. Sequencing was done on a sample of peripheral blood. The CDR3 loop reads CASSYRSTGYTEAFF. In DNA, the CDR3 is TGTGCCAGCAGTTACCGATCTACAGGGTACACTGAAGCTTTCTTT.